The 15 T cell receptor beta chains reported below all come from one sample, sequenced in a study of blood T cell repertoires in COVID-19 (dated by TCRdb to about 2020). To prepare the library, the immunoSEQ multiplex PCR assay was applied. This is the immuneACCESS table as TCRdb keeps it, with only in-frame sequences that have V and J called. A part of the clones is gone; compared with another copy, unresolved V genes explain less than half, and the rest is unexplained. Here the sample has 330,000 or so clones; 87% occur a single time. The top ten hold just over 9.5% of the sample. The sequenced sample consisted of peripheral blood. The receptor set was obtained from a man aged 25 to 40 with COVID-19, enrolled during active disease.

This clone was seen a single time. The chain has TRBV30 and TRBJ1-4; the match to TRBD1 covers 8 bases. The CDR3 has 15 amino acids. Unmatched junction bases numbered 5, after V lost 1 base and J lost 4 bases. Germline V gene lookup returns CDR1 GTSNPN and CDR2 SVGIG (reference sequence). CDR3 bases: TGTGCCTGGAGTGAGGACAGGGCCTATAATGAAAAACTGTTTTTT. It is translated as CAWSEDRAYNEKLFF.

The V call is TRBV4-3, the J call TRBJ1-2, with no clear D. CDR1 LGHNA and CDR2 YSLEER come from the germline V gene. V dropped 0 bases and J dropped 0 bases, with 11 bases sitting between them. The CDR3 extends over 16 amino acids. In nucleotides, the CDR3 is TGCGCCAGCAGCCAAGAAAGTGAGACATCTAACTATGGCTACACCTTC. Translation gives CASSQESETSNYGYTF.

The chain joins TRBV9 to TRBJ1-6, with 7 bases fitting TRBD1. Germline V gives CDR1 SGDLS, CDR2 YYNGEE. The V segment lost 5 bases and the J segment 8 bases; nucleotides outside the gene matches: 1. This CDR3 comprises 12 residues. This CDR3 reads CASRGTDSPLHF. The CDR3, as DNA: TGTGCCAGCAGAGGGACAGATTCACCCCTCCACTTT.

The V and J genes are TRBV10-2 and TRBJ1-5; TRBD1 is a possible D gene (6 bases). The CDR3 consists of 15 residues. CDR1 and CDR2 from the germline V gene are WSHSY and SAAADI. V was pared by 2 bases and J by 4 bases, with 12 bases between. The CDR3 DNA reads TGCGCCAGCAGTGAGACCAGGGGAGGGAATCAGCCCCAGCATTTT. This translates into CASSETRGGNQPQHF.

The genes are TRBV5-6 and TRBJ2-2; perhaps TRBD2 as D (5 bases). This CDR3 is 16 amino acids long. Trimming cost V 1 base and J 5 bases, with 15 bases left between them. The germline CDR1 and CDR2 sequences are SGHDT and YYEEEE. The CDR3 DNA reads TGTGCCAGCAGCTTGTGGCTAGCCCTTGCTACCGGGGAGCTGTTTTTT. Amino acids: CASSLWLALATGELFF.

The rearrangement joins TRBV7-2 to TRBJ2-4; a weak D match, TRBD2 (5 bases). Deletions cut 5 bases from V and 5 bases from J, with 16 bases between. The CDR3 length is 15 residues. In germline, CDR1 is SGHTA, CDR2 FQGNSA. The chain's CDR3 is CASSRGGKYQNIQYF. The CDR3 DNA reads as TGTGCCAGCAGCCGGGGTGGGAAGTATCAAAACATTCAGTACTTC.

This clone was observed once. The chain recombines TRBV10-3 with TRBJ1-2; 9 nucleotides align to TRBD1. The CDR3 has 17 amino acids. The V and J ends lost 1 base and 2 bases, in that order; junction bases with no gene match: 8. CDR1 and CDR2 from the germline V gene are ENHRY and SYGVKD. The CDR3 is CAISEFAGQGRNYGYTF. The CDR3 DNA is TGTGCCATCAGTGAGTTTGCGGGACAGGGTAGAAACTATGGCTACACCTTC.

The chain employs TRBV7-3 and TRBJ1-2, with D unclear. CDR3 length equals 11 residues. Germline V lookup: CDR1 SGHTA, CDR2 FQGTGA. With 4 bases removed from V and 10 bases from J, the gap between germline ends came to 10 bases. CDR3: CASSSTGDYTF. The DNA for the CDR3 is TGTGCCAGCAGCTCCACGGGAGACTACACCTTC.

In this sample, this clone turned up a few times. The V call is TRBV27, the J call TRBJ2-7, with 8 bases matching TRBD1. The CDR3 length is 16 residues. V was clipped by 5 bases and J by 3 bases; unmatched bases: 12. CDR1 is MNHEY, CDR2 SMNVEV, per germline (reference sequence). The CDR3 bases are TGTGCCAGCAGTCCCCCCCCGGGGACAGGCATCTACGAGCAGTACTTC. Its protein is CASSPPPGTGIYEQYF.

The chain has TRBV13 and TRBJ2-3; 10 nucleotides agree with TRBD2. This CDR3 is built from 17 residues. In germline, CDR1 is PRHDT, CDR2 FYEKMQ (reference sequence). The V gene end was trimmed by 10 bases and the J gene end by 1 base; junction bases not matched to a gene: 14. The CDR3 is CATPGTSGDHGTDTQYF. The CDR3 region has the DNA TGTGCCACCCCGGGAACTAGCGGGGACCACGGCACAGATACGCAGTATTTT.

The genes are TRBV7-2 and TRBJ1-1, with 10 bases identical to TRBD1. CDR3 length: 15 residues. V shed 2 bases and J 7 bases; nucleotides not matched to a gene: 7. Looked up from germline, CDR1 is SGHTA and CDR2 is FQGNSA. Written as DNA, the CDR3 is TGTGCCAGCAGCTTAAGACAGGGGGCGCTTCTTGAAGCTTTCTTT. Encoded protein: CASSLRQGALLEAFF.

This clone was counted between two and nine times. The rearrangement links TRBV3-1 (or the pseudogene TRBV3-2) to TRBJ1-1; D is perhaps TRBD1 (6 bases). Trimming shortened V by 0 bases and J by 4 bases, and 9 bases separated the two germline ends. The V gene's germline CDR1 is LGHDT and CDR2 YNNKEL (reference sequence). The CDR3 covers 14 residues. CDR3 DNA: TGTGCCAGCAGCCAAGATACAGGGTCCACTGAAGCTTTCTTT. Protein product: CASSQDTGSTEAFF.

CDR3 nucleotides: TGCGCCAGCAGCTACGGACAGCTTAATGAAAAACTGTTTTTT. Translated: CASSYGQLNEKLFF. J is TRBJ1-4 and V is TRBV5-1, with D perhaps matching TRBD1 (6 bases). The CDR3 runs 14 residues. CDR1 is SGHRS, CDR2 YFSETQ, per germline. Trimming took 3 bases from V and 4 from J, leaving 10 bases between them.

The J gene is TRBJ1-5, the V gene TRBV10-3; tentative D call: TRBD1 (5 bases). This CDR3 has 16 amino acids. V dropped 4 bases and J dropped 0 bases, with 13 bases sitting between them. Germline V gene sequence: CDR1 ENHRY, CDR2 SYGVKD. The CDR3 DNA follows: TGTGCCATCAGTGTCGACAGTCCGTATAGCAATCAGCCCCAGCATTTT. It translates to CAISVDSPYSNQPQHF.

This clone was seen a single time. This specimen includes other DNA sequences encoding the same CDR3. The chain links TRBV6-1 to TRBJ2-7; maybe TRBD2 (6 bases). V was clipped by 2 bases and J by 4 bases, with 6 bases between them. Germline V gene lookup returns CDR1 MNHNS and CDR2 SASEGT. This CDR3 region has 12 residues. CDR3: CASSERGYEQYF. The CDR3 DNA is TGTGCCAGCAGTGAACGGGGGTACGAGCAGTACTTC.